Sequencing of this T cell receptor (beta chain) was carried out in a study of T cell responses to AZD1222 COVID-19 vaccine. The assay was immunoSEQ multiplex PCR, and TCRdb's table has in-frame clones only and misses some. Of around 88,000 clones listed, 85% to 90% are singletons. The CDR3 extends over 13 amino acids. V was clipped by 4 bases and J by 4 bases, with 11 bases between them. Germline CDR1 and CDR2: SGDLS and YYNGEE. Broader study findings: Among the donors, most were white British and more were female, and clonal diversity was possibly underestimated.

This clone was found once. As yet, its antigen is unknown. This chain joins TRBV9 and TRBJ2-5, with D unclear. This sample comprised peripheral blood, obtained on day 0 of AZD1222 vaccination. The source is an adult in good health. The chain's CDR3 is CASSPHGLETQYF. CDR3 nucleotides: TGTGCCAGCAGCCCCCACGGATTAGAGACCCAGTACTTC.